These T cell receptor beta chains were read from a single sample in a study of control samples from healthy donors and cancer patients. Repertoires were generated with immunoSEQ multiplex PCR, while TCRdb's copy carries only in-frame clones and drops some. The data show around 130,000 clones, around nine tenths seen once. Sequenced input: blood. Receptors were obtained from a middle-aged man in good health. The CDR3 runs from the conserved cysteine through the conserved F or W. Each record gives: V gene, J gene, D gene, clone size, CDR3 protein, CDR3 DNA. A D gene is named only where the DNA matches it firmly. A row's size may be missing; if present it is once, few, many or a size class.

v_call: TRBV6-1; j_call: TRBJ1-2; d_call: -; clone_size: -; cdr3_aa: CASSEQGTYGYTF; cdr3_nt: TGTGCCAGCAGTGAACAAGGAACGTATGGCTACACCTTC
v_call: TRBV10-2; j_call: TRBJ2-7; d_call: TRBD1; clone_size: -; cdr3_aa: CASSRGQDGATYEQYF; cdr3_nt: TGCGCCAGCAGTCGAGGACAGGATGGCGCCACCTACGAGCAGTACTTC
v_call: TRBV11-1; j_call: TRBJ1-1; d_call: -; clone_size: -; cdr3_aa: CASTNGVTTEAFF; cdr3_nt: TGTGCCAGCACCAACGGGGTTACTACTGAAGCTTTCTTT
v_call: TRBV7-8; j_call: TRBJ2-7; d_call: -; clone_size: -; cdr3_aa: CASSFLERPAYEQYF; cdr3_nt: TGTGCCAGCAGCTTTCTGGAAAGGCCCGCCTACGAGCAGTACTTC
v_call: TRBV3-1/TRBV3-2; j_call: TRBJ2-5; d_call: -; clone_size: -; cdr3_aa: CASSQVGGPGFRETQYF; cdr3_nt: TGTGCCAGCAGCCAAGTGGGAGGTCCGGGTTTTAGGGAGACCCAGTACTTC
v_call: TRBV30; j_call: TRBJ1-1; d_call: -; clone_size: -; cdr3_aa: CAWSRNLDYTEAFF; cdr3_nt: TGTGCCTGGAGCCGCAATTTGGACTACACTGAAGCTTTCTTT
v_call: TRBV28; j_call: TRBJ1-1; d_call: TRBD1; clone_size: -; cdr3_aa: CASSLSLGLRPTRDRENTEAFF; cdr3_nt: TGTGCCAGCAGTTTGTCCCTCGGGTTAAGGCCAACAAGGGACAGGGAAAACACTGAAGCTTTCTTT
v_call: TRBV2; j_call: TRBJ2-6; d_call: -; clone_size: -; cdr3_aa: CASSVGANVLTF; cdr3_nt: TGTGCCAGCAGCGTTGGGGCCAACGTCCTGACTTTC
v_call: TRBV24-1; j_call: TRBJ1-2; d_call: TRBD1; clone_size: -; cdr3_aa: CATSDLQGDSYGYTF; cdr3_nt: TGTGCCACCAGTGATTTGCAGGGGGATAGCTATGGCTACACCTTC
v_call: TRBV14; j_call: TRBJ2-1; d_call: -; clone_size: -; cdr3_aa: CASSQGGGYEQFF; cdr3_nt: TGTGCCAGCAGCCAAGGGGGCGGCTATGAGCAGTTCTTC
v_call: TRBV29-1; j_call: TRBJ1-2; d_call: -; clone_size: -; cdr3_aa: CSVLSGTAYGYTF; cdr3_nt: TGCAGCGTATTGTCCGGGACGGCCTATGGCTACACCTTC
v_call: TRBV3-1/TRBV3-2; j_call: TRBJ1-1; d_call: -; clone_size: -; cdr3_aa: CASSLADRENTEAFF; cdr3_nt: TGTGCCAGCAGCCTGGCGGACAGAGAAAACACTGAAGCTTTCTTT
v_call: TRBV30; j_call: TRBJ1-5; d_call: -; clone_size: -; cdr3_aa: CAGRKKGGNQPQHF; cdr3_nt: TGTGCCGGAAGGAAGAAGGGGGGCAATCAGCCCCAGCATTTT
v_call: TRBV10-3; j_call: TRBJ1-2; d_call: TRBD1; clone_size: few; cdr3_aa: CAISEPREGANGYTF; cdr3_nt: TGTGCCATCAGTGAGCCGAGGGAGGGGGCGAATGGCTACACCTTC
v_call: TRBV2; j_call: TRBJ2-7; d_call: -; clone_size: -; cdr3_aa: CASRENRYQKNF; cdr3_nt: TGTGCCAGCAGGGAAAACAGGTATCAAAAGAACTTC
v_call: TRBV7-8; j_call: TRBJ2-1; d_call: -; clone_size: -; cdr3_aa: CASSILRHYNEQFF; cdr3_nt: TGTGCCAGCAGCATTCTCCGCCACTACAATGAGCAGTTCTTC
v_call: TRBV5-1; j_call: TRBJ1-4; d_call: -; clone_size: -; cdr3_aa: CASSLTLKRNEKLFF; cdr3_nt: TGCGCCAGCAGCTTGACTCTCAAACGTAATGAAAAACTGTTTTTT
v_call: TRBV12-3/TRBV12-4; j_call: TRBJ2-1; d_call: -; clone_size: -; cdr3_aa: CASSLGPRRFF; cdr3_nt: TGTGCCAGCAGTTTAGGCCCGCGTCGGTTCTTC
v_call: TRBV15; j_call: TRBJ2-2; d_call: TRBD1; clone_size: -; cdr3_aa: CATSRVRTGTGELFF; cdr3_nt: TGTGCCACCAGCAGAGTGAGGACAGGCACCGGGGAGCTGTTTTTT
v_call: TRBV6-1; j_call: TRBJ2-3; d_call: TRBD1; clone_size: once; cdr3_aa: CASSAGQGLSSTDTQYF; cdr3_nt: TGTGCCAGCAGTGCAGGACAGGGGCTTTCTAGCACAGATACGCAGTATTTT
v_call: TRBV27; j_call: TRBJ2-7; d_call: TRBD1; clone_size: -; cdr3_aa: CASGAATGTGRTRNNYEQYF; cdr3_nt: TGTGCCAGCGGGGCGGCTACCGGGACAGGGAGAACCCGAAACAACTACGAGCAGTACTTC
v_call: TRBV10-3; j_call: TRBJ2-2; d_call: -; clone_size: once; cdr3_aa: CAISETAGELFF; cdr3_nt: TGTGCCATCAGTGAGACGGCAGGGGAGCTGTTTTTT
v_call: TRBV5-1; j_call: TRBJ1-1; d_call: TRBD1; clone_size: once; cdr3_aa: CASNKITGTGVRAFF; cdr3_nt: TGCGCCAGCAACAAAATAACCGGGACAGGGGTCCGGGCTTTCTTT
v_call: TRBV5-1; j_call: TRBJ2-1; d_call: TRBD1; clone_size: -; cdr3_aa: CASSAGTGWDEQFF; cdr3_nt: TGCGCCAGCAGCGCCGGGACAGGGTGGGATGAGCAGTTCTTC
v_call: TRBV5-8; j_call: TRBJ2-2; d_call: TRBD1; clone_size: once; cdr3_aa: CASSTGQGYTGELFF; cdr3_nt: TGTGCCAGCAGCACAGGACAGGGGTACACCGGGGAGCTGTTTTTT
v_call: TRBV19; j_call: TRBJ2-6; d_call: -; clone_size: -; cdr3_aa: CASSMGTGRSGANVLTF; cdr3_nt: TGTGCCAGTAGTATGGGAACAGGGCGCTCTGGGGCCAACGTCCTGACTTTC
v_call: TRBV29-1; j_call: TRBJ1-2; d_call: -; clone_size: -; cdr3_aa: CSVEGLSLGHGYTF; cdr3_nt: TGCAGCGTTGAGGGGCTCTCGCTAGGGCATGGCTACACCTTC
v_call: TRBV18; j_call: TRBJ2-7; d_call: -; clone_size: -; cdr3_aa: CASSPPSQSSSYEQYF; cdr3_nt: TGTGCCAGCTCACCACCGTCACAGTCGAGCTCCTACGAGCAGTACTTC
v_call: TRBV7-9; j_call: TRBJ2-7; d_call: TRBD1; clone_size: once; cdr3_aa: CASSYSGTANSYEQYF; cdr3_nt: TGTGCCAGCAGCTACTCCGGGACAGCGAACTCCTACGAGCAGTACTTC
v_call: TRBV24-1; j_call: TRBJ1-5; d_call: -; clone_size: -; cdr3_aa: CATSDRTESNQPQHF; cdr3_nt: TGTGCCACCAGTGACCGGACAGAGAGCAATCAGCCCCAGCATTTT
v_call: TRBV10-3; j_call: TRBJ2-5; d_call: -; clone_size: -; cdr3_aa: CAISESLGRETQYF; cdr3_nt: TGTGCCATCAGTGAGTCGTTGGGAAGAGAGACCCAGTACTTC
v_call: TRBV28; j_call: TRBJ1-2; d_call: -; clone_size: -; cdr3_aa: CASSPTAFNGYTF; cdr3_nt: TGTGCCAGCAGCCCTACCGCCTTCAATGGCTACACCTTC
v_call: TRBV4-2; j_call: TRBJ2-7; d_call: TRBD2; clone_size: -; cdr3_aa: CASSPLRGGYEQYF; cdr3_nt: TGTGCCAGCAGCCCACTGCGGGGGGGCTACGAGCAGTACTTC
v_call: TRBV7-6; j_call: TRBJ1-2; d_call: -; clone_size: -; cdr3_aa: CASSLESGTTNYGYTF; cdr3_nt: TGTGCCAGCAGCTTAGAGTCCGGGACAACTAACTATGGCTACACCTTC
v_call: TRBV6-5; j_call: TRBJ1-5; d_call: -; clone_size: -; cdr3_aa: CASSWASNQPQHF; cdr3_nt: TGTGCCAGCAGTTGGGCGAGCAATCAGCCCCAGCATTTT
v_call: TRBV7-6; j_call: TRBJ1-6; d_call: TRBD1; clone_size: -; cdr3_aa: CASSSTLGGTGYNSPLHF; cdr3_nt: TGTGCCAGCAGCTCCACCCTAGGGGGGACAGGATATAATTCACCCCTCCACTTT
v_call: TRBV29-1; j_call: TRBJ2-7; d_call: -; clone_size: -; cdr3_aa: CSVETGYYEQYF; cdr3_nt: TGCAGCGTTGAAACAGGTTACTACGAGCAGTACTTC
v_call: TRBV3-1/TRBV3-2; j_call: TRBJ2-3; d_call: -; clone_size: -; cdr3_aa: CASSQRRRASDRSTDTQYF; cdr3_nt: TGTGCCAGCAGCCAAAGGCGCCGCGCGTCAGACCGAAGCACAGATACGCAGTATTTT
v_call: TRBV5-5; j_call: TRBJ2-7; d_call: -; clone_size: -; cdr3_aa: CASSLASYEQYF; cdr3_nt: TGTGCCAGCAGCTTGGCATCCTACGAGCAGTACTTC
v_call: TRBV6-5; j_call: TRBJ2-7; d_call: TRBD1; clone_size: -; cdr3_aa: CASSSTGTGLYEQYF; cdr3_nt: TGTGCCAGCAGTTCCACCGGGACAGGGTTATACGAGCAGTACTTC
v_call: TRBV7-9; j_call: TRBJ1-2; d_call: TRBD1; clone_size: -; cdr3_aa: CASRYNRGGYTF; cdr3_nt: TGTGCCAGCAGGTACAACAGGGGAGGCTACACCTTC